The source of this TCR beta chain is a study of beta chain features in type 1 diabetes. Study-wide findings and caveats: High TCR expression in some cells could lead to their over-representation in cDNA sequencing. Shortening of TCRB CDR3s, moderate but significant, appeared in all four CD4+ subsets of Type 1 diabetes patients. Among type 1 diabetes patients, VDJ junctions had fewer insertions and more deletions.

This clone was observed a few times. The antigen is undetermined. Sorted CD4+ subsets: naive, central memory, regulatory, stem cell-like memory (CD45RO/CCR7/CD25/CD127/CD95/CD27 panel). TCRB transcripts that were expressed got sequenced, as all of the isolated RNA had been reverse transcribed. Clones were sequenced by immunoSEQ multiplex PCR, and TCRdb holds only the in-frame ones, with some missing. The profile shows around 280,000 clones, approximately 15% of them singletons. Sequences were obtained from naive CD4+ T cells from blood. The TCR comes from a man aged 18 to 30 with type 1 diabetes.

CDR3 residues: CASSRAYQETQYF. CDR3 sequence (DNA): TGTGCCAGCAGCCGGGCATACCAAGAGACCCAGTACTTC. The chain carries TRBV14 and TRBJ2-5; no clear D gene. CDR1 is SGHDN and CDR2 is FVKESK in the germline V gene. The CDR3 consists of 13 residues. V shed 4 bases and J shed 0 bases, with 6 bases lying between them.